What follows describes a single TCR beta chain. The antigen is not known. This sample's RNA came from whole unsorted tissue. Chemotherapy-naive patients with new lung cancer underwent thoracic surgery in China, August–late 2014. The CDR3 covers 12 residues. The V and J ends lost 4 bases and 5 bases respectively, with 6 bases between them. The library came from three nested PCR rounds adapted from ARM-PCR protocols. TCRdb reprocessed the multiplex PCR reads via MiXCR and lists one record per CDR3 protein. The sample yields 200,000 or so distinct CDR3 sequences, roughly 70% seen once. These data are taken from a study of tumor and adjacent non-tumor tissue in lung cancer. Study-wide background: Aged roughly 30 to 76 years, patients included roughly 10 men and about 5 women with stage I to III disease.

Regarding the study as a whole: Significantly higher TCR diversity was found in tumor than normal lung. Top 100 clones took a larger repertoire share in normal lung.

This clonotype was sampled from a man in his 60s with non-small cell lung cancer. Sequencing was carried out using lung tumor tissue. This chain uses TRBV12-3 or TRBV12-4 with TRBJ1-5; unclear D gene. CDR3 sequence reads: CASSSGYQPQHF. The CDR3 nucleotides read TGTGCCAGCAGTTCCGGGTATCAGCCCCAGCATTTT.